These 31 T cell receptor beta chains share one sample of origin, sequenced in a study of neurological immune-mediated disorders. TCRdb processed the 5' RACE reads anew with MiXCR; each CDR3 protein has one entry. The profile shows 69,000 or so distinct CDR3 sequences, around 4.8% of them singletons. The sequenced material came from PBMCs. The receptors stem from a woman between 65 and 79 years old with multiple sclerosis.

This clonotype was seen a handful of times. CDR3 DNA: TGTGCCAGCTCTGGGGCCAACGTCCTGACTTTC. The encoded protein is CASSGANVLTF. The chain links TRBV3-1 to TRBJ2-6; D is ambiguous. The germline V gene has CDR1 LGHDT and CDR2 YNNKEL (reference sequence). The V end lost 8 bases, the J end lost 1 base, and 0 bases lay between the germline ends. CDR3 length: 11 amino acids.

This clonotype was counted many times. V gene TRBV2 combines with J gene TRBJ1-1; tentative D call: TRBD1 (5 bases). Trimming left V 4 bases short and J 0 bases short, with 12 bases between. Germline values: CDR1 SNHLY, CDR2 FYNNEI. This CDR3 comprises 15 residues. The CDR3 DNA sequence: TGTGCCAGCAGTGCGGGACTTTCCATGAACACTGAAGCTTTCTTT. Translation gives CASSAGLSMNTEAFF. The complete variable domain, with remaining parts taken from reference TRBV2 and TRBJ1-1, reads EPEVTQTPSHQVTQMGQEVILRCVPISNHLYFYWYRQILGQKVEFLVSFYNNEISEKSEIFDDQFSVERPDGSNFTLKIRSTKLEDSAMYFCASSAGLSMNTEAFFGQGTRLTVV.

This clonotype was detected once. The chain joins TRBV5-4 to TRBJ2-3, with 8 bases aligning to TRBD2. The CDR3 contains 15 residues. The V segment lost 4 bases and the J segment 2 bases; nucleotides outside the gene matches: 6. The germline V gene encodes CDR1 SGHNT and CDR2 YYREEE (reference sequence). The CDR3, as DNA: TGTGCCAGCAGCCCTCCACTAGCGGTCACAGATACGCAGTATTTT. This sequence encodes CASSPPLAVTDTQYF. The variable domain in full, with the rest retrieved from reference TRBV5-4 and TRBJ2-3, is ETGVTQSPTHLIKTRGQQVTLRCSSQSGHNTVSWYQQALGQGPQFIFQYYREEENGRGNFPPRFSGLQFPNYSSELNVNALELDDSALYLCASSPPLAVTDTQYFGPGTRLTVL.

In this sample, this clonotype turned up many times. The chain is built from TRBV10-2 and TRBJ2-1; TRBD2 matches at 7 bases. Trimming removed 3 bases from V and 3 bases from J; junction bases left unmatched: 5. Germline values: CDR1 WSHSY, CDR2 SAAADI. CDR3 length: 15 amino acids. This chain's CDR3 is CASSDAASGYNEQFF. In DNA form, the CDR3 reads TGCGCCAGCAGTGATGCCGCTAGCGGCTACAATGAGCAGTTCTTC.

Ten or more counts support this clonotype. The V gene is TRBV6-2 or TRBV6-3, the J gene TRBJ2-1, with D perhaps TRBD2 (6 bases). The V and J ends lost 6 bases and 6 bases respectively, with 12 bases between them. The CDR3 contains 13 residues. From germline, CDR1 is MNHEY and CDR2 SVGEGT. The CDR3 protein is CASSSTSGNEQFF. The CDR3 region has the DNA TGTGCCAGCAGCTCGACTAGTGGCAATGAGCAGTTCTTC.

This clonotype was seen ten or more times. CDR3 DNA sequence: TGCAGCGTTGACGGCGACAATGAGCAGTTCTTC. Its protein product is CSVDGDNEQFF. V gene TRBV29-1 combines with J gene TRBJ2-1; D gene ambiguous. This CDR3 contains 11 residues. Germline V lookup: CDR1 SQVTM, CDR2 ANQGSEA. Between the trimmed V and J ends, which lost 3 bases and 5 bases, there was a span of 5 bases.

V usage is TRBV27 and J usage is TRBJ1-4; TRBD1 agrees at 10 bases. CDR1 MNHEY and CDR2 SMNVEV come from the germline V gene (reference sequence). With V trimmed by 0 bases and J by 7 bases, 2 bases remained unmatched. The CDR3 consists of 15 residues. CDR3 region: CASSLSGTGAEKLFF. CDR3 DNA sequence: TGTGCCAGCAGTTTATCCGGGACAGGGGCTGAAAAACTGTTTTTT.

This clonotype was recorded at least ten times. This chain joins TRBV5-1 and TRBJ2-3, with TRBD2 matching over 8 bases. Germline V gene sequence: CDR1 SGHRS, CDR2 YFSETQ. V lost 4 bases, J lost 3 bases, and 4 bases stayed unmatched. CDR3 length equals 14 residues. The CDR3 bases are TGCGCCAGCAGCACCGGGACTAGAACAGATACGCAGTATTTT. Translation gives CASSTGTRTDTQYF.

This clonotype showed up many times. This chain links TRBV6-2 or TRBV6-3 with TRBJ1-5, with TRBD1 as a possible D gene (6 bases). Germline lookup yields CDR1 MNHEY and CDR2 SVGEGT. The CDR3 runs to 19 residues. Trimming took 5 bases from V and 5 from J, leaving 28 bases between them. CDR3 protein: CASSRASAGAIRHDQPQHF. The CDR3 region has the DNA TGTGCCAGCAGTCGTGCCTCGGCGGGGGCAATTCGGCACGATCAGCCCCAGCATTTT.

At least ten counts were recorded for this clonotype. The chain links TRBV12-3 or TRBV12-4 to TRBJ2-1, with D perhaps matching TRBD1 (6 bases). V dropped 1 base and J dropped 8 bases, with 15 bases sitting between them. This CDR3 spans 15 amino acids. The chain's CDR3 is CASSLGDSGVDEQFF. In nucleotides, the CDR3 is TGTGCCAGCAGTTTAGGTGACTCAGGGGTCGATGAGCAGTTCTTC.

This clonotype was observed many times. The CDR3 coding sequence is TGCAGTGCTAGGGGCCAGCGGGAGATCGCCTACGAGCAGTACTTC. Amino acids: CSARGQREIAYEQYF. The V call is TRBV20-1, the J call TRBJ2-7; 8 bases agree with TRBD2. V shed 3 bases, J shed 2 bases, and the junction held 9 bases outside the gene matches. From germline, CDR1 is DFQATT and CDR2 SNEGSKA (reference sequence). This CDR3 region has 15 residues.

This clonotype has a count of ten or more. This sequence joins TRBV20-1 and TRBJ1-1; D is unresolved. The CDR3 loop spans 16 amino acids. Germline lookup yields CDR1 DFQATT and CDR2 SNEGSKA (reference sequence). Trimming shortened V by 2 bases and J by 2 bases, and 18 bases separated the two germline ends. The CDR3 here is CSARPTSFSVNTEAFF. Here the CDR3 DNA reads TGCAGTGCTAGACCGACCTCCTTCAGTGTTAACACTGAAGCTTTCTTT.

This clonotype was detected ten times or more. V and J are TRBV12-3 or TRBV12-4 and TRBJ2-1; 7 bases align to TRBD1. V dropped 5 bases and J dropped 5; count of bases not matched to a gene: 9. This CDR3 contains 15 residues. Here the CDR3 DNA reads TGTGCCAGCAGTCAGAGACAGGGACAACACAATGAGCAGTTCTTC. Its translation is CASSQRQGQHNEQFF.

This clonotype was seen repeatedly, ten times or more. The genes are TRBV5-1 and TRBJ2-3; D is ambiguous. In germline, CDR1 is SGHRS, CDR2 YFSETQ. This CDR3 has 16 residues. Between the trimmed V and J ends, which lost 1 base and 0 bases, there was a span of 12 bases. As DNA, the CDR3 is TGCGCCAGCAGCTTGTCTTTCCGTGCTAGCACAGATACGCAGTATTTT. This translates into CASSLSFRASTDTQYF. Combining the CDR3 with reference TRBV5-1 and TRBJ2-3 gives the whole variable domain KAGVTQTPRYLIKTRGQQVTLSCSPISGHRSVSWYQQTPGQGLQFLFEYFSETQRNKGNFPGRFSGRQFSNSRSEMNVSTLELGDSALYLCASSLSFRASTDTQYFGPGTRLTVL.

This clonotype was seen repeatedly, ten times or more. The chain recombines TRBV4-2 with TRBJ1-5; the D is unclear. The CDR3 spans 15 residues. Germline CDR1 LGHNA, CDR2 YNFKEQ. Trimming removed 0 bases at V and 2 bases at J, with 8 bases between. The CDR3 spells CASSQDEGGNQPQHF. The CDR3 nucleotides are TGTGCCAGCAGCCAAGATGAGGGAGGCAATCAGCCCCAGCATTTT.

This clonotype was detected ten times or more. V is TRBV5-1 and J is TRBJ1-2; D gene ambiguous. V gave up 2 bases and J gave up 4 bases, with 9 bases separating them. The germline CDR1 and CDR2 sequences are SGHRS and YFSETQ. The CDR3 runs to 13 residues. The DNA for the CDR3 is TGCGCCAGCAGCTTAGACGGACTCTATGGCTACACCTTC. Translation gives CASSLDGLYGYTF. The whole variable domain, filled in from reference TRBV5-1 and TRBJ1-2, reads KAGVTQTPRYLIKTRGQQVTLSCSPISGHRSVSWYQQTPGQGLQFLFEYFSETQRNKGNFPGRFSGRQFSNSRSEMNVSTLELGDSALYLCASSLDGLYGYTFGSGTRLTVV.

There are many counts of this clonotype. This chain connects TRBV20-1 to TRBJ2-3, with D possibly matching TRBD2 (5 bases). The CDR3 has 16 amino acids. Germline loops: CDR1 DFQATT, CDR2 SNEGSKA (reference sequence). The V gene lost 3 bases and the J gene lost 5 bases, with 21 bases spanning the gap. The CDR3 DNA follows: TGCAGTGCTAGCGACCCGTTGGCGGAGGATGTAGATACGCAGTATTTT. As protein: CSASDPLAEDVDTQYF.

As for this clonotype: This may come from a read error, since a much larger clone is one base off. The CDR3: CASSPTGLNEAFF. CDR3 nucleotides: TGTGCCAGCAGCCCCACCGGCCTCAATGAAGCTTTCTTT. The chain recombines TRBV7-6 with TRBJ1-1; no clear D gene. The V gene's germline CDR1 is SGHVS and CDR2 FNYEAQ. The CDR3 sequence is 13 residues long. V was pared by 5 bases and J by 7 bases, with 14 bases between.

The chain joins TRBV6-5 to TRBJ2-5; D ambiguous. Germline CDR1 is MNHEY and CDR2 is SVGAGI. The CDR3 length is 16 residues. V lost 7 bases to trimming and J lost 1 base, with 19 bases between them. The CDR3 loop is CASNPGLSIFQETQYF. CDR3 bases: TGTGCCAGCAACCCGGGCCTGTCTATCTTCCAAGAGACCCAGTACTTC.

This clonotype was detected ten times or more. The CDR3 sequence is CSVWTSGRSTGELFF. In nucleotides, the CDR3 is TGCAGCGTTTGGACTAGCGGGAGAAGCACCGGGGAGCTGTTTTTT. This chain links TRBV29-1 with TRBJ2-2, with TRBD2 identical over 13 bases. The CDR3 length is 15 residues. The ends lost 5 bases at V and 4 bases at J; junction bases unmatched: 4. The V gene's germline CDR1 is SQVTM and CDR2 ANQGSEA.

This clonotype was recorded many times. This chain joins TRBV21-1 and TRBJ2-7; the table names TRBD1, a call not compared with the DNA. TRBV21-1 is a pseudogene. This CDR3 has 17 residues. CDR3 protein: CASSTPEGQLFSYEQYF. CDR3 coding DNA: TGTGCCAGCAGCACCCCCGAGGGACAGCTATTCTCCTACGAGCAGTACTTC.

A remark on this clonotype: A read error is possible here, since a much larger clone lies one base away. As the CDR3 is not closed by the conserved phenylalanine or tryptophan, this likely results from a read error. The gene calls are TRBV2 and TRBJ2-7; maybe TRBD2 (6 bases). The V end lost 6 bases, the J end lost 7 bases, and 13 bases lay between the germline ends. CDR1 SNHLY and CDR2 FYNNEI come from the germline V gene. The length of the CDR3 is 12 residues. The CDR3 spells CASRLGLVEQYC. For the CDR3, the DNA is TGTGCCAGCAGACTGGGACTTGTAGAGCAGTACTGC.

In this sample, this clonotype turned up many times. The rearrangement links TRBV16 to TRBJ1-2, with 10 bases fitting TRBD1. This CDR3 contains 18 residues. The germline V gene has CDR1 KGHSY and CDR2 FQNENV. With V trimmed by 4 bases and J by 8 bases, 19 bases remained unmatched. CDR3 nucleotides: TGTGCCAGCAGCCTACCCCCTCCAACCGGGACAGGGGCCGGGGGCTACACCTTC. Encoded protein: CASSLPPPTGTGAGGYTF.

This clonotype has a handful of counts. The rearrangement uses TRBV5-1 and TRBJ2-1; 8 bases match TRBD2. The CDR3 runs 15 residues. The germline CDR1 and CDR2 sequences are SGHRS and YFSETQ. V trimming: 0 bases; J trimming: 6 bases; junction bases outside the gene matches: 5. This CDR3 is CASSLGSGRINEQFF. CDR3 in DNA: TGCGCCAGCAGCTTGGGGAGCGGGAGAATCAATGAGCAGTTCTTC.

This clonotype was counted at least ten times. The chain employs TRBV29-1 and TRBJ2-7, with 9 bases lining up with TRBD1. V trimming: 4 bases; J trimming: 7 bases; junction bases outside the gene matches: 11. The CDR3 is made up of 14 amino acids. CDR1 and CDR2 from the germline V gene are SQVTM and ANQGSEA. In nucleotides, the CDR3 is TGCAGCGTTGCCGGGACAGGGCCCGGGAAAGAGCAGTACTTC. This codes for CSVAGTGPGKEQYF.

This clonotype came up many times. The CDR3 nucleotides read TGTGCCAGCAGCTTGGAGACAGGGGCGGGTCTCTACGAGCAGTACTTC. Translation gives CASSLETGAGLYEQYF. V usage is TRBV5-6 and J usage is TRBJ2-7; 8 bases map to TRBD1. The germline CDR1 and CDR2 sequences are SGHDT and YYEEEE. The CDR3 is 16 amino acids. Trimming removed 0 bases from V and 3 bases from J; junction bases left unmatched: 8. Using reference TRBV5-6 and TRBJ2-7 for the parts outside the CDR3, the full variable domain is DAGVTQSPTHLIKTRGQQVTLRCSPKSGHDTVSWYQQALGQGPQFIFQYYEEEERQRGNFPDRFSGHQFPNYSSELNVNALLLGDSALYLCASSLETGAGLYEQYFGPGTRLTVT.

This clonotype was found many times. J is TRBJ1-2 and V is TRBV5-5, with a weak D call TRBD1 (5 bases). The CDR3 is 13 amino acids. Trimming pared 3 bases from V and 0 bases from J, leaving 6 bases between. Per the germline V gene, CDR1 is SGHKS and CDR2 is YYEKEE (reference sequence). CDR3 in amino acids: CASSSDTNYGYTF. The CDR3 coding sequence is TGTGCCAGCAGCTCGGACACTAACTATGGCTACACCTTC.

This clonotype was recorded many times. This chain joins TRBV18 and TRBJ2-4, with 7 bases matching TRBD1. The V gene end was trimmed by 6 bases and the J gene end by 1 base; junction bases not matched to a gene: 9. Germline V CDR1 and CDR2: KGHSH, LQKENI. The CDR3 is 16 residues long. The CDR3 bases are TGTGCCAGCTCCCTTAACAGGGGAATGGCCAAAAACATTCAGTACTTC. It specifies CASSLNRGMAKNIQYF.

This clonotype was counted a few times. DNA for the CDR3: TGTGCCAGCTCACCCCCGGCGGCTAGCGGGAGAAACGAGCAGTACTTC. Its protein is CASSPPAASGRNEQYF. The rearrangement joins TRBV18 to TRBJ2-7, with 10 nucleotides matching TRBD2. V trimming: 3 bases; J trimming: 5 bases; junction bases outside the gene matches: 10. Per the germline V gene, CDR1 is KGHSH and CDR2 is LQKENI. The CDR3 spans 16 residues.

This clonotype was detected ten times or more. The chain is built from TRBV5-1 and TRBJ2-7, with 7 bases matching TRBD1. The length of the CDR3 is 14 residues. The trim removed 0 bases at V and 7 bases at J, leaving 7 bases unmatched. Looked up from germline, CDR1 is SGHRS and CDR2 is YFSETQ. The CDR3 DNA sequence: TGCGCCAGCAGCTTGGAAGGGGGCTCTGGGGAGCAGTACTTC. Its protein is CASSLEGGSGEQYF.

This clonotype was detected only a few times. The chain carries TRBV5-1 and TRBJ2-7; TRBD2 aligns across 13 bases. V lost 5 bases to trimming and J lost 6 bases; unmatched junction nucleotides: 8. The CDR3 runs to 15 residues. The germline V gene encodes CDR1 SGHRS and CDR2 YFSETQ. This chain's CDR3 is CASSSDGTSGTEQYF. CDR3 coding DNA: TGCGCCAGCAGTTCTGACGGGACTAGCGGGACCGAGCAGTACTTC.